A selection of T cell receptor beta chains follows, all from one sample in a study of cytomegalovirus exposure and HLA in healthy donors. Sequencing used immunoSEQ multiplex PCR; TCRdb keeps in-frame clones, though not all of them. The repertoire includes some 140,000 clones, roughly 80% of them detected once, and about 13% sits in the top ten. The source material was PBMCs. These receptors all stem from a man younger than 40 in good health and CMV-seropositive. CDR3s leave out the opening cysteine and the closing phenylalanine or tryptophan. Each record gives: clone size, V gene, CDR3 protein. Size is omitted from some rows. Given values are once, few, many or a class for expanded clones.

few | TRBV5-4 | ASSLAGGSYEQY
. | TRBV28 | ASRPTGGGYEQY
few | TRBV13 | ASSQLESTDTQY
. | TRBV29-1 | SVVFSRDMKETQY
. | TRBV29-1 | SVEGQGVSEAF
. | TRBV7-2 | ASSLGGDRETQY
. | TRBV6-6 | ASNPGTSINEQF
. | TRBV6-1 | ASRDLVEQF
once | TRBV7-2 | ASSGSGLRGYEQY
. | TRBV4-1 | ASSSPGQGATEAF
. | TRBV6-4 | ASSDPWMGAALDTQY
once | TRBV15 | ATSRPAVNQPQH
. | TRBV7-2 | ASSARGGSNQPQH
. | TRBV11-2 | ASSLGGLSERGSPLH
. | TRBV11-3 | ASSSLTATMNTEAF